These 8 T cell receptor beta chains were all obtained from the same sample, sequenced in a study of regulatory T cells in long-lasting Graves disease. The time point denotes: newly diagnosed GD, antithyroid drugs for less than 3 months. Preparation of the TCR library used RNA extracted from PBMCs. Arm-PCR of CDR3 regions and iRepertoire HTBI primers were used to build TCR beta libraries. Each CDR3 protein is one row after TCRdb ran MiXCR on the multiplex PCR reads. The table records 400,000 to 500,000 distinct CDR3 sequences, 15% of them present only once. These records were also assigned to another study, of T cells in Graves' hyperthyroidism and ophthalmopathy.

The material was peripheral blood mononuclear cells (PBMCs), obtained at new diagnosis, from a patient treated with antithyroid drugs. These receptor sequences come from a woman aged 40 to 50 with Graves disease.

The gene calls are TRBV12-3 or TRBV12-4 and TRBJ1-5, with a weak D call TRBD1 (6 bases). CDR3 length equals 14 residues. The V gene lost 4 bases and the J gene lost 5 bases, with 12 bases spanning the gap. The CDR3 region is CASSSTGRHQPQHF. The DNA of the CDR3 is TGTGCCAGCAGTTCTACAGGGAGACATCAGCCCCAGCATTTT.

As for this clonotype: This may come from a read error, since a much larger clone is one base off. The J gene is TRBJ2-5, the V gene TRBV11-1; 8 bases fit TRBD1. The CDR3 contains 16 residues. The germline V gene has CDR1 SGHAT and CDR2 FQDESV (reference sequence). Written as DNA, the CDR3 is TGTGTCAGCAGCTCTCGGGACAGGAGGCTGCAAGAGACCCAGTACTTC. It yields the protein CVSSSRDRRLQETQYF.

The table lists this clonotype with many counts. CDR3 loop: CASSDSPIAGPYEQYF. CDR3 in DNA: TGTGCCAGCAGCGACTCACCTATAGCGGGGCCCTACGAGCAGTACTTC. The V and J genes are TRBV9 and TRBJ2-7; 8 bases agree with TRBD2. Germline V gives CDR1 SGDLS, CDR2 YYNGEE. The CDR3 has 16 amino acids. J was trimmed by 2 bases and V by 3 bases; bases with no gene match: 10.

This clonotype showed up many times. The CDR3 region is CASSYSEQDYGYTF. The CDR3 nucleotides are TGTGCCAGCAGTTACTCGGAACAGGATTATGGCTACACCTTC. The chain is built from TRBV6-5 and TRBJ1-2; perhaps TRBD1 as D (5 bases). This CDR3 is 14 amino acids long. CDR1 and CDR2 from the germline V gene are MNHEY and SVGAGI. V was clipped by 0 bases and J by 5 bases, with 10 bases between them.

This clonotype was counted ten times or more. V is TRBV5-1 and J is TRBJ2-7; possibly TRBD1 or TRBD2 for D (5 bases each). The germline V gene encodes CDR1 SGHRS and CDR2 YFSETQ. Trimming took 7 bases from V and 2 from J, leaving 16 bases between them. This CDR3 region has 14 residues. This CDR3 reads CASVRDPHTYEQYF. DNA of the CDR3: TGCGCCAGCGTTCGGGACCCTCACACCTACGAGCAGTACTTC.

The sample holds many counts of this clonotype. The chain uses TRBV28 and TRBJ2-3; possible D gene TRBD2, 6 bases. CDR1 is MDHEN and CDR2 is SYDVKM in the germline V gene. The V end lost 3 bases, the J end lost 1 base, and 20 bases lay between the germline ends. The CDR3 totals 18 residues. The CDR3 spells CASSLGSGTSIGTDTQYF. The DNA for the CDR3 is TGTGCCAGCAGTTTGGGTAGCGGAACCTCAATAGGCACAGATACGCAGTATTTT. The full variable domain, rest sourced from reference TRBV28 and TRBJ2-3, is DVKVTQSSRYLVKRTGEKVFLECVQDMDHENMFWYRQDPGLGLRLIYFSYDVKMKEKGDIPEGYSVSREKKERFSLILESASTNQTSMYLCASSLGSGTSIGTDTQYFGPGTRLTVL.

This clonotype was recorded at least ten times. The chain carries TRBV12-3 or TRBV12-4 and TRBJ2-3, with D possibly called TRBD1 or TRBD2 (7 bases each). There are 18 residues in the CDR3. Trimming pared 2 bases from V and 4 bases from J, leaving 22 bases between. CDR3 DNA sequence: TGTGCCAGCAGTTTACGGTTGGGGGGGGACAGCGTCGCAGATACGCAGTATTTT. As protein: CASSLRLGGDSVADTQYF.

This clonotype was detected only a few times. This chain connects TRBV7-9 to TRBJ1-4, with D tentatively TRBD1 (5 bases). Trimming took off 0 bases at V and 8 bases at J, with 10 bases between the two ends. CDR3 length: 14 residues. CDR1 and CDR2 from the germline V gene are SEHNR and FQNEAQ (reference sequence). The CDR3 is CASSLARAHEKLFF. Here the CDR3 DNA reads TGTGCCAGCAGCTTAGCCAGGGCACACGAAAAACTGTTTTTT. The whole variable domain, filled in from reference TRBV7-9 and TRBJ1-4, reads DTGVSQNPRHKITKRGQNVTFRCDPISEHNRLYWYRQTLGQGPEFLTYFQNEAQLEKSRLLSDRFSAERPKGSFSTLEIQRTEQGDSAMYLCASSLARAHEKLFFGSGTQLSVL.